This T cell receptor (beta chain) was identified during a study of cytomegalovirus exposure and HLA in healthy donors. The length of the CDR3 is 16 residues. Germline CDR1 and CDR2: MDHEN and SYDVKM. V shed 5 bases and J shed 7 bases, with 21 bases lying between them. This clone was recorded once. What it recognizes is unknown. PCR used 60 Vbeta primers and 13 Jbeta primers. The protocol was immunoSEQ multiplex PCR, while the TCRdb copy is restricted to in-frame clones and leaves out a portion. This table holds 90,000 to 150,000 clones, around three quarters found once. Study findings and constraints: Within the data, a cluster of highly shared sequence variants was likely a sequencing artifact.

V gene TRBV28 combines with J gene TRBJ2-1; possibly TRBD2 for D (7 bases). The sample comprised PBMCs. The sequence was collected from a woman in her twenties or thirties in good health and CMV-seropositive. In nucleotides, the CDR3 is TGTGCCAGCAGTGCACAGGGAGGGGCCCCTGGGAATGAGCAGTTCTTC. It encodes CASSAQGGAPGNEQFF.